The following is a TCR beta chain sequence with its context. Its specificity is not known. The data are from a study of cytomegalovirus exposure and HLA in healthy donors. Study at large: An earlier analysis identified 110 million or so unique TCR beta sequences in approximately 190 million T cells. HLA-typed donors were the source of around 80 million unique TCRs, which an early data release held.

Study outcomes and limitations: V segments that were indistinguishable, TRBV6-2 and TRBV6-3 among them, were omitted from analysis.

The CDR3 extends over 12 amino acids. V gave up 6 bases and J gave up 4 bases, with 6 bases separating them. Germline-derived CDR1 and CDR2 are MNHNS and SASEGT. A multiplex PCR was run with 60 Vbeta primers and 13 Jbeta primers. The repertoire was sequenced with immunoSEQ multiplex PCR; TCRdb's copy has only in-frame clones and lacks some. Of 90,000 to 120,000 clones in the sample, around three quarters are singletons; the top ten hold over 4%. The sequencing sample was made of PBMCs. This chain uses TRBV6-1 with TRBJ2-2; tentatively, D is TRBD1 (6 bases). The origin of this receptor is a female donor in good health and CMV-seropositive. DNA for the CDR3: TGTGCCAGCAGACAGGGCACCGGGGAGCTGTTTTTT. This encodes CASRQGTGELFF.